A selection of T cell receptor beta chains follows, all from one sample in a study of blood T cell repertoires in COVID-19. Libraries were prepared by immunoSEQ multiplex PCR; TCRdb keeps only in-frame clonotypes and omits some of them. Of about 410,000 clones detected, approximately 89% appear once; the ten largest clones hold 1.7%. The sample was PBMCs or T cells enriched from blood (not recorded which). These receptors were obtained from a woman aged 25-40 years who had recovered from COVID-19. Each CDR3 is given with its conserved first and last residue. D genes are given only for firm matches. Some rows mark clone size as missing; the rest say once, few, many or name a class of expanded clone.

J gene	V gene	D gene	clone size	CDR3 protein	CDR3 DNA
TRBJ2-1	TRBV11-2	.	.	CAVRGVYNEQFF	TGTGCTGTGCGCGGGGTATACAATGAGCAGTTCTTC
TRBJ2-7	TRBV5-6	TRBD2	.	CASSLVAGEEQYF	TGTGCCAGCAGCTTGGTTGCGGGAGAAGAGCAGTACTTC
TRBJ2-2	TRBV18	.	.	CASSSTTGFGELFF	TGTGCCAGCTCTTCCACGACGGGGTTTGGGGAGCTGTTTTTT
TRBJ2-1	TRBV5-1	.	.	CASSTGQKNGYNEQFF	TGCGCCAGCAGCACTGGACAGAAGAATGGCTACAATGAGCAGTTCTTC
TRBJ2-3	TRBV27	TRBD1	.	CASRRGWGQGVDTQYF	TGTGCCAGCAGAAGGGGGTGGGGACAGGGGGTAGATACGCAGTATTTT
TRBJ1-4	TRBV28	.	once	CASSLWPTGITTKLFF	TGTGCCAGCAGTTTATGGCCCACAGGAATAACTACAAAACTGTTTTTT
TRBJ2-3	TRBV3-1/TRBV3-2	TRBD2	.	CASSQAGTSETDTQYF	TGTGCCAGCAGCCAAGCCGGGACTAGCGAAACAGATACGCAGTATTTT
TRBJ2-2	TRBV18	TRBD2	.	CASSIKTSSNTGELFF	TGTGCCAGCTCGATTAAGACTAGCTCTAACACCGGGGAGCTGTTTTTT
TRBJ1-5	TRBV7-8	.	once	CASSLQGWRQPQHF	TGTGCCAGCAGCCTACAGGGATGGCGTCAGCCCCAGCATTTT
TRBJ1-1	TRBV4-2	.	few	CASSPGISEAFF	TGTGCCAGCAGCCCGGGTATCTCTGAAGCTTTCTTT
TRBJ2-1	TRBV7-9	TRBD2	.	CASSLGTSVGDEQFF	TGTGCCAGCAGCCTCGGGACTAGCGTTGGCGATGAGCAGTTCTTC
TRBJ1-5	TRBV7-9	.	few	CASSAGLTTGRGQPQHF	TGTGCCAGCAGCGCGGGGTTGACTACGGGCCGAGGGCAGCCCCAGCATTTT
TRBJ2-3	TRBV7-3	.	.	CASSPHPNSDTQYF	TGTGCCAGCAGCCCCCACCCCAACTCAGATACGCAGTATTTT
TRBJ1-6	TRBV28	.	.	CASSLSGGGNSPLHF	TGTGCCAGCAGTTTATCGGGGGGAGGTAATTCACCCCTCCACTTT
TRBJ1-6	TRBV6-2/TRBV6-3	TRBD1	.	CASSDRDRSVYNSPLHF	TGTGCCAGCAGTGACCGGGACAGGTCCGTCTATAATTCACCCCTCCACTTT
TRBJ2-5	TRBV5-1	TRBD2	.	CASSFKAGGPVQETQYF	TGCGCCAGCAGCTTTAAAGCGGGGGGGCCGGTTCAAGAGACCCAGTACTTC
TRBJ1-1	TRBV18	.	.	CASSPRGWDTEAFF	TGTGCCAGCTCACCACGAGGGTGGGACACTGAAGCTTTCTTT
TRBJ2-1	TRBV11-2	.	.	CASSSYSLDSNQEQFF	TGTGCCAGCAGCTCTTACTCCCTAGACAGTAACCAAGAGCAGTTCTTC
TRBJ2-2	TRBV24-1	.	.	CATSDSGRGRTANTGELFF	TGTGCCACCAGTGATTCGGGCCGGGGGAGAACCGCGAACACCGGGGAGCTGTTTTTT
TRBJ1-4	TRBV30	TRBD1	.	CAWGPGQRNEKLFF	TGTGCCTGGGGACCGGGACAGAGAAATGAAAAACTGTTTTTT
TRBJ2-3	TRBV19	TRBD2	.	CASSTPLAAYTDTQYF	TGTGCCAGTAGTACCCCACTAGCGGCTTACACAGATACGCAGTATTTT
TRBJ1-2	TRBV19	TRBD1	.	CASKTGQDGYTF	TGTGCCAGTAAAACGGGACAGGACGGCTACACCTTC
TRBJ2-1	TRBV19	.	few	CASSIPLGGEQFF	TGTGCCAGTAGTATACCCCTAGGAGGTGAGCAGTTCTTC
TRBJ2-1	TRBV5-6	TRBD2	once	CASTRSGRYNEQFF	TGTGCCAGCACCCGTAGCGGGAGGTACAATGAGCAGTTCTTC
TRBJ1-5	TRBV7-2	.	.	CASSFLLTGFNQPQHF	TGTGCCAGCAGCTTCCTCCTTACAGGGTTCAATCAGCCCCAGCATTTT
TRBJ2-5	TRBV7-9	.	few	CASSLAGGTQYF	TGTGCCAGCAGCTTAGCGGGGGGAACCCAGTACTTC
TRBJ1-2	TRBV7-2	.	.	CASSPDPRGYGYTF	TGTGCCAGCAGCCCGGACCCTCGGGGATATGGCTACACCTTC
TRBJ2-3	TRBV19	TRBD2	.	CASARLAVTDTQYF	TGTGCCTCAGCCCGACTAGCGGTCACAGATACGCAGTATTTT
TRBJ1-5	TRBV30	.	.	CAWSVSVSNQPQHF	TGTGCCTGGAGTGTGTCTGTTAGCAATCAGCCCCAGCATTTT
TRBJ2-5	TRBV11-2	TRBD2	.	CASSSRRTSGVETQYF	TGTGCCAGCAGCTCCCGTCGGACTAGCGGGGTGGAGACCCAGTACTTC
TRBJ1-5	TRBV24-1	.	.	CATSARPRGQNSNQPQHF	TGTGCCACCAGTGCCCGACCCCGGGGACAAAATAGCAATCAGCCCCAGCATTTT
TRBJ2-1	TRBV5-1	TRBD1	.	CASSFQTGGYEQFF	TGCGCCAGCAGCTTCCAGACAGGGGGCTATGAGCAGTTCTTC
TRBJ2-7	TRBV11-2	TRBD1	.	CASSPWAGTGAYEQYF	TGTGCCAGCAGCCCCTGGGCCGGGACAGGTGCCTACGAGCAGTACTTC
TRBJ2-1	TRBV3-1/TRBV3-2	TRBD2	.	CASSRGTSGLNEQFF	TGTGCCAGCAGCCGGGGGACTAGCGGGTTGAATGAGCAGTTCTTC
TRBJ2-7	TRBV11-2	TRBD1	.	CASSSLRGTGGYEQYF	TGTGCCAGCAGCTCACTAAGGGGGACAGGGGGTTACGAGCAGTACTTC
TRBJ2-2	TRBV24-1	.	.	CATSNRQHGENTGELFF	TGTGCCACCAGTAATCGACAGCACGGAGAGAACACCGGGGAGCTGTTTTTT
TRBJ2-6	TRBV4-3	.	.	CASSQVTGAGANVLTF	TGCGCCAGCAGCCAAGTCACGGGGGCTGGGGCCAACGTCCTGACTTTC
TRBJ2-1	TRBV2	.	.	CASSVPGRKISSYNEQFF	TGTGCCAGCAGTGTACCCGGGAGAAAGATTAGCTCCTACAATGAGCAGTTCTTC
TRBJ1-5	TRBV2	TRBD1	.	CASNKDRGAQHF	TGTGCCAGCAATAAGGACAGGGGGGCCCAGCATTTT
TRBJ2-7	TRBV5-4	TRBD1	.	CASSYYSGTGLSGGQYF	TGTGCCAGCAGCTATTACTCAGGGACAGGGCTATCGGGCGGGCAGTACTTC
TRBJ1-2	TRBV5-1	.	.	CASSGFARGNYGYTF	TGCGCCAGCAGCGGCTTTGCGCGAGGGAACTATGGCTACACCTTC
TRBJ1-2	TRBV28	.	.	CASRRTPYGYTF	TGTGCCAGCAGGAGGACACCCTATGGCTACACCTTC
TRBJ2-5	TRBV12-3/TRBV12-4	TRBD1	.	CASSYPGQETQYF	TGTGCCAGCAGTTACCCGGGACAGGAGACCCAGTACTTC